These T cell receptor beta chains were read from a single sample in a study of blood T cell repertoires in COVID-19. Assay used: immunoSEQ multiplex PCR; TCRdb lists only in-frame clones, some missing. The repertoire holds some 120,000 clones, more than 75% seen once, with about 3.9% in the top ten. The sample taken for sequencing was peripheral blood. The source is a man aged 55 to 70 with acute or convalescent COVID-19. The CDR3 runs from the conserved cysteine through the conserved F or W. The order of the fields is CDR3 DNA, CDR3 protein, J gene, clone size, V gene, D gene. A D gene is named only where the DNA matches it firmly. Size is stated for part of the rows, as once, few or many counts, or as a class when the clone is expanded.

CDR3 DNA: TGTGCCAGCAGCTTAGCGCAGAGGGAAAGGGCCAAAAACATTCAGTACTTC
CDR3 protein: CASSLAQRERAKNIQYF
J gene: TRBJ2-4
clone size: NA
V gene: TRBV7-9
D gene: NA

CDR3 DNA: TGCGCCAGCAGCCATACCGAAGGGGACAATGAGCAGTTCTTC
CDR3 protein: CASSHTEGDNEQFF
J gene: TRBJ2-1
clone size: few
V gene: TRBV4-1
D gene: NA

CDR3 DNA: TGTGCCAGCAGCCCCCCGGGGGGGCAAGAGACCCAGTACTTC
CDR3 protein: CASSPPGGQETQYF
J gene: TRBJ2-5
clone size: NA
V gene: TRBV5-5
D gene: TRBD2

CDR3 DNA: TGTGCCGTTAGGAGGGCCGGGGAGCTGTTTTTT
CDR3 protein: CAVRRAGELFF
J gene: TRBJ2-2
clone size: NA
V gene: TRBV19
D gene: NA

CDR3 DNA: TGTGCCAGCAGCCCCGGGGGGATCGACGAGCAGTACTTC
CDR3 protein: CASSPGGIDEQYF
J gene: TRBJ2-7
clone size: NA
V gene: TRBV25-1
D gene: TRBD2

CDR3 DNA: TGTGCCAGCAGCAAAGTCGACGCCGCGACAGGAGAGTTTAGCACAGATACGCAGTATTTT
CDR3 protein: CASSKVDAATGEFSTDTQYF
J gene: TRBJ2-3
clone size: NA
V gene: TRBV21-1
D gene: NA

CDR3 DNA: TGCGCCAGCAGCCTTGGCGGGACAGCGGACACCGGGGAGCTGTTTTTT
CDR3 protein: CASSLGGTADTGELFF
J gene: TRBJ2-2
clone size: few
V gene: TRBV5-1
D gene: NA

CDR3 DNA: TGTGCCAGCAGTTCCCAGACTAGTCGGGACACCGGGGAGCTGTTTTTT
CDR3 protein: CASSSQTSRDTGELFF
J gene: TRBJ2-2
clone size: NA
V gene: TRBV28
D gene: NA

CDR3 DNA: TGTGCCAGCAGCTCCTTGGACTCTCCCTACGAGCAGTACTTC
CDR3 protein: CASSSLDSPYEQYF
J gene: TRBJ2-7
clone size: NA
V gene: TRBV7-2
D gene: NA

CDR3 DNA: TGTGCCAGCAGAGTCACGGGACAGGGTGACACCATATATTTT
CDR3 protein: CASRVTGQGDTIYF
J gene: TRBJ1-3
clone size: NA
V gene: TRBV2
D gene: TRBD1

CDR3 DNA: TGTGCCAGTAGTTTACTCAGGGGGACTGGGGAGCTGTTTTTT
CDR3 protein: CASSLLRGTGELFF
J gene: TRBJ2-2
clone size: NA
V gene: TRBV19
D gene: NA

CDR3 DNA: TGTGCCAGCAGTTACGGGGCTAATGAGCAGTTCTTC
CDR3 protein: CASSYGANEQFF
J gene: TRBJ2-1
clone size: NA
V gene: TRBV6-6
D gene: NA

CDR3 DNA: TGTGCCAGCAGCTTACCGGGACTGCCGTACGAGCAGTACTTC
CDR3 protein: CASSLPGLPYEQYF
J gene: TRBJ2-7
clone size: NA
V gene: TRBV7-2
D gene: NA

CDR3 DNA: TGTGCCAGCAGTTTTGCAGGGCCGGCTCAGCCCCAGCATTTT
CDR3 protein: CASSFAGPAQPQHF
J gene: TRBJ1-5
clone size: few
V gene: TRBV27
D gene: NA

CDR3 DNA: TGTGCCAGCAGTTCAGGGGGCCCAACCTACGAGCAGTACTTC
CDR3 protein: CASSSGGPTYEQYF
J gene: TRBJ2-7
clone size: NA
V gene: TRBV28
D gene: TRBD1

CDR3 DNA: TGTGCCAGCAGTTTAGTCGGGAGGCCAGAGACCCAGTACTTC
CDR3 protein: CASSLVGRPETQYF
J gene: TRBJ2-5
clone size: NA
V gene: TRBV28
D gene: TRBD2

CDR3 DNA: TGTGCCAGCAGGGAGACTAGACACGGGGAGCTGTTTTTT
CDR3 protein: CASRETRHGELFF
J gene: TRBJ2-2
clone size: NA
V gene: TRBV3-1/TRBV3-2
D gene: NA

CDR3 DNA: TGTGCCAGAACGGCCTTAGCGGGAAATGAGCAGTTCTTC
CDR3 protein: CARTALAGNEQFF
J gene: TRBJ2-1
clone size: NA
V gene: TRBV7-9
D gene: TRBD2

CDR3 DNA: TGTGCCAGCAGCTCCGGGGACAGTAGCTACGGTGAGCAGTTCTTC
CDR3 protein: CASSSGDSSYGEQFF
J gene: TRBJ2-1
clone size: NA
V gene: TRBV7-9
D gene: TRBD1

CDR3 DNA: TGCGCCAGCAGCTTGGTACAGGGGTCCTACAATGAGCAGTTCTTC
CDR3 protein: CASSLVQGSYNEQFF
J gene: TRBJ2-1
clone size: NA
V gene: TRBV5-1
D gene: TRBD1

CDR3 DNA: TGTGCCAGCAGTTTAAGGACAGGGGGCAGGGATACGCAGTATTTT
CDR3 protein: CASSLRTGGRDTQYF
J gene: TRBJ2-3
clone size: NA
V gene: TRBV27
D gene: TRBD1

CDR3 DNA: TGTGCCAGTAGTATACGTCCGGGAGAGGGCGGGGAGCTGTTTTTT
CDR3 protein: CASSIRPGEGGELFF
J gene: TRBJ2-2
clone size: NA
V gene: TRBV19
D gene: NA

CDR3 DNA: TGTGCCAGCAGCCAACTGACTAGCGGCACAGATACGCAGTATTTT
CDR3 protein: CASSQLTSGTDTQYF
J gene: TRBJ2-3
clone size: NA
V gene: TRBV4-2
D gene: TRBD2

CDR3 DNA: TGTGCCAGCAGTTCCTTCTCTGCTACGGGACAGGGCCACTATGGCTACACCTTC
CDR3 protein: CASSSFSATGQGHYGYTF
J gene: TRBJ1-2
clone size: NA
V gene: TRBV28
D gene: TRBD1

CDR3 DNA: TGTGCCAGCAGCCAGGGACAGGGGGGGATTGAGACCCAGTACTTC
CDR3 protein: CASSQGQGGIETQYF
J gene: TRBJ2-5
clone size: NA
V gene: TRBV5-8
D gene: TRBD1

CDR3 DNA: TGCAGCTTTGCCCCGTGGCCGCCACAAGAGACCCAGTACTTC
CDR3 protein: CSFAPWPPQETQYF
J gene: TRBJ2-5
clone size: once
V gene: TRBV29-1
D gene: NA

CDR3 DNA: TGTGCCAGCAGCCCCCGGAGGGCTGACTCTGGAAACACCATATATTTT
CDR3 protein: CASSPRRADSGNTIYF
J gene: TRBJ1-3
clone size: few
V gene: TRBV7-9
D gene: NA

CDR3 DNA: TGTGCCAGCAGCGTCGCCGGGGACTCATACACTGAAGCTTTCTTT
CDR3 protein: CASSVAGDSYTEAFF
J gene: TRBJ1-1
clone size: few
V gene: TRBV9
D gene: NA

CDR3 DNA: TGCAGCGTTGAAGTTGGAGGCTCCTCTTTATACTTC
CDR3 protein: CSVEVGGSSLYF
J gene: TRBJ2-4
clone size: NA
V gene: TRBV29-1
D gene: NA

CDR3 DNA: TGTGCCATCAGTGAGTCGACTAGCCAAGAGACCCAGTACTTC
CDR3 protein: CAISESTSQETQYF
J gene: TRBJ2-5
clone size: NA
V gene: TRBV10-3
D gene: NA

CDR3 DNA: TGTGCCATCAGGACCGGGACTAGCAGTACCTACGAGCAGTACTTC
CDR3 protein: CAIRTGTSSTYEQYF
J gene: TRBJ2-7
clone size: NA
V gene: TRBV10-3
D gene: TRBD2

CDR3 DNA: TGTGCCAGCAGTTATGCCGCTGTCCTAAGAGAGGCCCAGTACTTC
CDR3 protein: CASSYAAVLREAQYF
J gene: TRBJ2-5
clone size: NA
V gene: TRBV6-5
D gene: NA

CDR3 DNA: TGTGCCAGCAGCCTGGGACAGATCTACGAGCAGTACTTC
CDR3 protein: CASSLGQIYEQYF
J gene: TRBJ2-7
clone size: NA
V gene: TRBV6-5
D gene: TRBD1

CDR3 DNA: TGTGCCAGTAGTATAGGCCAGGCTGGGGCCAACGTCCTGACTTTC
CDR3 protein: CASSIGQAGANVLTF
J gene: TRBJ2-6
clone size: NA
V gene: TRBV19
D gene: NA

CDR3 DNA: TGCAGCGTCGGGACTAGCGGGAGTGTTGCCGGGGAGCTGTTTTTT
CDR3 protein: CSVGTSGSVAGELFF
J gene: TRBJ2-2
clone size: NA
V gene: TRBV29-1
D gene: TRBD2

CDR3 DNA: TGTGCCAGCAGTTACGGTCCGGGGAATGAGCAGTTCTTC
CDR3 protein: CASSYGPGNEQFF
J gene: TRBJ2-1
clone size: few
V gene: TRBV6-2/TRBV6-3
D gene: NA

CDR3 DNA: TGTGCCAGCAGACAGAGCCCAGAGCAGTACTTC
CDR3 protein: CASRQSPEQYF
J gene: TRBJ2-7
clone size: NA
V gene: TRBV2
D gene: NA

CDR3 DNA: TGTGCCAGCAGTTTTCAACTAGCGGTCCTTACCTACGAGCAGTACTTC
CDR3 protein: CASSFQLAVLTYEQYF
J gene: TRBJ2-7
clone size: once
V gene: TRBV28
D gene: TRBD2

CDR3 DNA: TGTGCCATCAGTGCGGGTAGCGGGACCTACGAGCAGTACTTC
CDR3 protein: CAISAGSGTYEQYF
J gene: TRBJ2-7
clone size: once
V gene: TRBV10-3
D gene: TRBD2

CDR3 DNA: TGTGCCACCAGCAGAGATCAGAGCAGGGCCTATGGCTACACCTTC
CDR3 protein: CATSRDQSRAYGYTF
J gene: TRBJ1-2
clone size: NA
V gene: TRBV15
D gene: NA

CDR3 DNA: TGTGCCAGCAGTCCGACAGGGCCCTTGAACACTGAAGCTTTCTTT
CDR3 protein: CASSPTGPLNTEAFF
J gene: TRBJ1-1
clone size: NA
V gene: TRBV6-5
D gene: TRBD1